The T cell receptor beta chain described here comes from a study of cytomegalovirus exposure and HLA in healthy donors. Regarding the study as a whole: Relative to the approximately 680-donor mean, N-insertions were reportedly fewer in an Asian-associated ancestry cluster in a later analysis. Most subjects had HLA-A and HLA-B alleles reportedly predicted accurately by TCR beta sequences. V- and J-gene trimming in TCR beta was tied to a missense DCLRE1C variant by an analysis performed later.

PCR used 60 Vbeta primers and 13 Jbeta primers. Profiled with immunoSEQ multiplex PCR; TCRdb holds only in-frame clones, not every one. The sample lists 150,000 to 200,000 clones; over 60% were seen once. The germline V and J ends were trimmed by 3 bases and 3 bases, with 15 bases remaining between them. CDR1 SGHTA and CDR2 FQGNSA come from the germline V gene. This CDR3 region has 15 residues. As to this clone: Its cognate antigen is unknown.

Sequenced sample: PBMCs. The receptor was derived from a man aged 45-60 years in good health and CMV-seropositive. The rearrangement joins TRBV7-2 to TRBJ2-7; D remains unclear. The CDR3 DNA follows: TGTGCCAGCAGCTTCTCCTGGTCCTCTAACTACGAGCAGTACTTC. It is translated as CASSFSWSSNYEQYF.